Given below is one TCR beta chain in context. Its target is not known. The data were obtained in a study of T cell responses to AZD1222 COVID-19 vaccine. Study-wide results and limits: It was only after the peak T cell response that any repertoires were sampled. The study found Spike-specific TCR breadth and depth rose after two AZD1222 doses.

Measured with immunoSEQ multiplex PCR; TCRdb has only the in-frame clones, and not every one. The sample yields tens of thousands of clones, under 85% seen once. The starting material was peripheral blood, obtained on day 0 of AZD1222 vaccination. The TCR comes from an adult in good health.

CDR3 bases: TGCGCCAGCAGCTTGGGACAGGGAAGGACTGAAGCTTTCTTT. Residues: CASSLGQGRTEAFF. The V and J genes are TRBV5-1 and TRBJ1-1; TRBD1 matches 7 bases. The V gene's germline CDR1 is SGHRS and CDR2 YFSETQ. The trim removed 0 bases at V and 5 bases at J, leaving 4 bases unmatched. The CDR3 runs 14 residues.